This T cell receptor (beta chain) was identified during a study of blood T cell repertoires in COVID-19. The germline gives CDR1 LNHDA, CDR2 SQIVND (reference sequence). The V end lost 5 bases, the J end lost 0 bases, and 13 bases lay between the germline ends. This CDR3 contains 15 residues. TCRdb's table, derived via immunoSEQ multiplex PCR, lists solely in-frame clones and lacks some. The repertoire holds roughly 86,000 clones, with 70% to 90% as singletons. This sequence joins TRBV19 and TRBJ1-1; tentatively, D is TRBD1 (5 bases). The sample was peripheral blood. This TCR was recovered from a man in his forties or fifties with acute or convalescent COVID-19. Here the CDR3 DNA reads TGTGCCAGTAGTTTGGGGCAGGCCCTGAACACTGAAGCTTTCTTT. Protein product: CASSLGQALNTEAFF.